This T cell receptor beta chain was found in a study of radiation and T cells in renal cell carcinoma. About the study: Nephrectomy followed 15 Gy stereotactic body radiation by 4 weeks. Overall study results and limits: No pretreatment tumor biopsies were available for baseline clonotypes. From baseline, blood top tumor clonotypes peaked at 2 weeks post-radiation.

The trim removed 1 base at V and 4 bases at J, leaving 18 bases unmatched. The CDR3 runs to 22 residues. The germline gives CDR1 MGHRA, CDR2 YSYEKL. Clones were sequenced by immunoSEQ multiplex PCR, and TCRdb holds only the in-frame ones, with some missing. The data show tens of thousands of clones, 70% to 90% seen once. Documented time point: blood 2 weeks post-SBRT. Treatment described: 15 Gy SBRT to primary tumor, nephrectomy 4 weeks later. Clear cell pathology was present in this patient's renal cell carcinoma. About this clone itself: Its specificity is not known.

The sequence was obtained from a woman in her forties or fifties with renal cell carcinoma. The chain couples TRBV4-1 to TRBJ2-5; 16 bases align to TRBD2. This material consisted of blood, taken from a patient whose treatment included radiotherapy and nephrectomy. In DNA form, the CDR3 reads TGCGCCAGCAGCCAAGTTCCGCCGGGACTAGCGGGGGGGCGAGGGATAGGAGAGACCCAGTACTTC. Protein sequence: CASSQVPPGLAGGRGIGETQYF.